This entry lists 15 T cell receptor beta chains sequenced from one sample in a study of T cell clonality in common variable immunodeficiency. This table comes from immunoSEQ multiplex PCR, and its TCRdb copy is limited to in-frame clones, with some not included. This repertoire holds some 38,000 clones, and none appear only once. Sequences were obtained from peripheral blood mononuclear cells. All receptors come from a person aged 18 to 70 in good health.

This clone was seen ten or more times. The sequenced CDR3 bases are TGCAGTGCTAGAGTTCTAGCGGCACACACAGATACG. Protein product: CSARVLAAHTDT. The full CDR3 protein reads CSARVLAAHTDTQYF. V and J are TRBV20-1 and TRBJ2-3; 7 bases align to TRBD2. Read sequence stops 3 residues before the CDR3 end, and the germline J gene provides the missing end. The junction had 6 bases not matched to a gene; V was cut back by 1 base and J by 2 bases. This CDR3 is built from 15 residues. Germline V gene lookup returns CDR1 DFQATT and CDR2 SNEGSKA (reference sequence).

This clone was detected many times. The read stops 3 residues short of the end of the CDR3; the missing end is completed from the germline J gene. The chain joins TRBV2 to TRBJ2-7; a weak D match, TRBD1 (5 bases). The germline CDR1 and CDR2 sequences are SNHLY and FYNNEI. The CDR3 is 13 amino acids. V lost 7 bases and J lost 0, with 10 bases in between. Partial CDR3 DNA: TGTGCCAGCACAGGCAGGGACTCCTACGAG. Encoded protein: CASTGRDSYE. The full-length CDR3 reads as CASTGRDSYEQYF.

This clone was observed a handful of times. Coverage ceases 3 residues before the CDR3 finishes, and the germline J gene fills in the end. The chain links TRBV30 to TRBJ1-6, with 8 nucleotides matching TRBD1. Germline CDR1 and CDR2: GTSNPN and SVGIG (reference sequence). The CDR3 is 15 amino acids. The V and J ends lost 0 bases and 6 bases, in that order; junction bases with no gene match: 4. The CDR3: CAWSVEGTGNSPLHF. Partial CDR3 DNA: TGTGCCTGGAGTGTAGAGGGGACAGGTAATTCACCC.

This clone has at least ten counts. The observed sequence ends 3 residues before the CDR3 terminus, with the missing tail filled in from the germline J gene. The genes are TRBV9 and TRBJ2-7, with 9 bases aligning to TRBD1. In germline, CDR1 is SGDLS, CDR2 YYNGEE. The CDR3 runs to 16 residues. Germline trimming cut 0 bases from V and 0 bases from J; bases unmatched to any gene: 4. The DNA read from the CDR3 is TGTGCCAGCAGCGTAGCTGGGACAGGGAGCTCCTACGAG. It specifies CASSVAGTGSSYE. The CDR3 reads in full as CASSVAGTGSSYEQYF.

This clone was detected ten times or more. The CDR3 end falls 3 residues outside the read, so it is completed with the germline J gene. The chain couples TRBV11-2 to TRBJ2-1; 7 bases line up with TRBD2. This CDR3 region has 14 residues. Germline lookup yields CDR1 SGHAT and CDR2 FQNNGV. With 2 bases clipped from V and 5 bases from J, the junction kept 3 bases outside the gene matches. The CDR3 bases that were read are TGTGCCAGCAGCTTAAGCGGGACCGACAATGAG. Its protein is CASSLSGTDNE. In full, the CDR3 is CASSLSGTDNEQFF.

This clone showed up just a few times. With the read ending 3 residues before the CDR3 end, the germline J gene is used to fill in that end. The chain joins TRBV6-1 to TRBJ2-4; D remains unclear. The CDR3 is 16 residues long. Germline V gene sequence: CDR1 MNHNS, CDR2 SASEGT. The CDR3 bases that were read are TGTGCCAGCAGTGAAGGGGTCGTCTTTCATAACTATGGT. Translation: CASSEGVVFHNYG. The whole CDR3 is CASSEGVVFHNYGQYF.

This clone appeared many times. The CDR3 sequence is CAIGARIGQYSGANVLTF. The sequenced CDR3 bases are TGTGCCATCGGAGCAAGGATCGGACAGTATTCTGGGGCCAACGTC. V gene TRBV10-3 combines with J gene TRBJ2-6; possible D gene TRBD1, 6 bases. The sequence runs out 3 residues before the end of the CDR3; the remainder is reconstructed from the germline J gene. V lost 8 bases, J lost 1 base, and 21 bases lay in between. CDR1 is ENHRY and CDR2 is SYGVKD in the germline V gene. The CDR3 length is 18 residues.

This clone was seen more than once but under ten times. The missing CDR3 end, 3 residues past where the read stops, is filled in from the germline J gene. This chain links TRBV7-6 with TRBJ2-3; 8 bases agree with TRBD2. The CDR3 is 16 residues long. CDR1 and CDR2 from the germline V gene are SGHVS and FNYEAQ. CDR3 sequence: CASKEAGGGFGETQYF. The covered CDR3 bases are TGTGCCAGCAAGGAGGCGGGAGGAGGGTTTGGAGAGACG.

This clone appeared many times. The read comes to an end 3 residues before the CDR3 does, leaving the germline J gene to fill in the end. The chain uses TRBV6-1 and TRBJ1-2, with 8 bases identical to TRBD1. Losses at the gene ends were 3 bases for V and 6 bases for J; bases not matched to a gene: 9. Germline assignment: CDR1 MNHNS and CDR2 SASEGT. This CDR3 has 15 amino acids. CDR3 protein: CASSDPGLDRDGYTF. CDR3 DNA, as far as it was read: TGTGCCAGCAGTGACCCGGGACTGGACAGGGATGGC.

This clone was observed at least ten times. Sequencing ends 3 residues short of the CDR3 end; the germline J gene provides the rest. This sequence joins TRBV20-1 and TRBJ2-7, with 7 bases fitting TRBD2. CDR1 and CDR2 (germline): DFQATT, SNEGSKA (reference sequence). The V segment lost 6 bases and the J segment 6 bases; nucleotides outside the gene matches: 8. The CDR3 contains 12 residues. The CDR3: CSASGRGSEQYF. The sequenced part of the CDR3 DNA is TGCAGTGCCTCGGGTCGCGGGAGCGAG.

This clone has at least ten counts. CDR3 bases read: TGTGCCAGCGGGCGATTCTACGAG. This codes for CASGRFYE. The whole CDR3 region reads CASGRFYEQYF. The chain carries TRBV28 and TRBJ2-7, with D unclear. From the germline J gene comes the end of the CDR3, since the read stops 3 residues before it. The germline CDR1 and CDR2 sequences are MDHEN and SYDVKM. Trimming took off 8 bases at V and 3 bases at J, with 8 bases between the two ends. The CDR3 contains 11 residues.

This clone came up many times. The observed sequence ends 3 residues before the CDR3 terminus, with the missing tail filled in from the germline J gene. The rearrangement uses TRBV19 and TRBJ2-7; 10 positions match TRBD2. Per the germline V gene, CDR1 is LNHDA and CDR2 is SQIVND (reference sequence). The CDR3 contains 13 residues. Trimming cost V 4 bases and J 3 bases; bases outside gene matches: 0. The part of the CDR3 DNA that was read is TGTGCCAGTAGTACTAGCGGGGGCTACGAG. Protein: CASSTSGGYE. The CDR3, in full, reads CASSTSGGYEQYF. The full variable domain, completed using reference TRBV19 and TRBJ2-7, is DGGITQSPKYLFRKEGQNVTLSCEQNLNHDAMYWYRQDPGQGLRLIYYSQIVNDFQKGDIAEGYSVSREKKESFPLTVTSAQKNPTAFYLCASSTSGGYEQYFGPGTRLTVT.

Notes on this clone: Sequencing ends 3 residues short of the CDR3 end; the germline J gene provides the rest. The gene calls are TRBV5-3 and TRBJ2-1; a possible D gene is TRBD2 (6 bases). TRBV5-3 is an open reading frame, and its role is uncertain. V was pared by 4 bases and J by 7 bases, with 15 bases between. This CDR3 spans 14 amino acids. The DNA read from the CDR3 is TGTGCCAGAAGCCCCGGACTATTAATAAATGAG. Protein product: CARSPGLLINE. The CDR3 as a whole reads CARSPGLLINEQFF.

This clone was counted a few times. The read gets to within 3 residues of the CDR3 end, and the germline J gene fills in the rest. The chain is built from TRBV7-9 and TRBJ2-2; D is possibly TRBD1 (5 bases). Per the germline V gene, CDR1 is SEHNR and CDR2 is FQNEAQ (reference sequence). V was shortened by 10 bases and J by 4 bases, with 16 bases between the two germline ends. The CDR3 spans 14 residues. The CDR3 spells CATRGPSGTGELFF. The part of the CDR3 DNA that was read is TGTGCCACAAGGGGCCCCTCGGGCACCGGGGAG.

This clone was picked up a small number of times. Read coverage stops 3 residues before the CDR3 terminus; the germline J gene supplies the remainder. The chain links TRBV11-2 to TRBJ2-7; 9 nucleotides line up with TRBD1. This CDR3 has 14 amino acids. The junction had 9 bases not matched to a gene; V was cut back by 7 bases and J by 5 bases. Looked up from germline, CDR1 is SGHAT and CDR2 is FQNNGV. Here the CDR3 reads CASTLAGTGHEQYF. CDR3 DNA (partial): TGTGCCAGCACCCTTGCCGGGACAGGGCACGAG.